Only a few counts were recorded for the clone carrying this TCR beta chain. Its antigen remains unidentified. Germline lookup yields CDR1 MNHNS and CDR2 SASEGT. The CDR3 consists of 14 residues. V was shortened by 2 bases and J by 8 bases, with 10 bases between the two germline ends. This sample was taken from a study of vaccination and CD4 T cells after COVID-19. Study summary: Post-vaccine sampling followed dose two by a median around 74 days (range 14 to 241). The stimulating agents, overlapping spike peptides, came from SARS-CoV-2, HCoV-NL63, HCoV-OC43 and HCoV-229E.

Treatment given: approximately nine-day PBMC culture with coronavirus spike peptide pools or control peptides (ViraFEST assay). Researchers collected the unexposed donor's CD4+ T cells before the COVID-19 pandemic (2011-2018). For ViraFEST, peptide pools expanded antigen-specific T cells, after which the TCRs were sequenced. At the Johns Hopkins FTIC core, DNA taken from cultured CD4+ T cells was sequenced by way of the Oncomine TCR Beta short-read assay. Extraction of genomic DNA was performed on cultured CD4+ T cells. One entry per CDR3 protein results from TCRdb running MiXCR on the PCR reads. The data hold roughly 7,200 distinct CDR3 sequences, with about 30% observed a single time.

The sequenced sample consisted of CD4+ T cells from blood, cultured in vitro. The V call is TRBV6-1, the J call TRBJ1-6; tentatively, D is TRBD1 (5 bases). The sequence derives from a human donor in good health. CDR3 region: CASSEWQGDSPLHF. The DNA for the CDR3 is TGTGCCAGCAGTGAATGGCAGGGCGATTCACCCCTCCACTTT.